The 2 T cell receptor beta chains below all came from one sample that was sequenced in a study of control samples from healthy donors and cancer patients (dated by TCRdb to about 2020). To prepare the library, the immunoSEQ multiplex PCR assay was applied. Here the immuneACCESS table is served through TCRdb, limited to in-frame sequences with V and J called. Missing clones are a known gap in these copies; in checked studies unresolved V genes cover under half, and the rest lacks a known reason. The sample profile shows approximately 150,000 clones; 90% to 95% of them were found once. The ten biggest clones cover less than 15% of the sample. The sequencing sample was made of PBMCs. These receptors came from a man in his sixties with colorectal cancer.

The CDR3 sequence: CAWNGQGTSGNTIYF. The CDR3 DNA is TGTGCCTGGAATGGACAGGGGACCTCTGGAAACACCATATATTTT. V is TRBV30 and J is TRBJ1-3; TRBD1 agrees at 9 bases. The CDR3 has 15 amino acids. V dropped 4 bases and J dropped 0; count of bases not matched to a gene: 4. Germline V gives CDR1 GTSNPN, CDR2 SVGIG (reference sequence).

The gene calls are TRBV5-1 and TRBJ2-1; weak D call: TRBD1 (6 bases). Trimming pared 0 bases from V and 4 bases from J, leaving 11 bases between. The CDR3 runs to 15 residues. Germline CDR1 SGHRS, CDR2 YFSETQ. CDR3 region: CASSLVGAPYNEQFF. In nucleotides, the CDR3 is TGCGCCAGCAGCTTGGTGGGGGCCCCTTACAATGAGCAGTTCTTC.